Listed here are 20 T cell receptor beta chains from one sample, sequenced in a study of T cell responses to AZD1222 COVID-19 vaccine. The data were produced by immunoSEQ multiplex PCR, yet TCRdb's version contains in-frame clones alone and is incomplete. The data contain 200,000 or so clones, 90% to 95% of them singletons. The sample consisted of peripheral blood, taken on day 0 of AZD1222 vaccination. All receptors derive from an adult in good health.

This chain links TRBV5-6 with TRBJ1-2; no reliable D call. Germline assignment: CDR1 SGHDT and CDR2 YYEEEE. Trimming shortened V by 9 bases and J by 1 base, and 16 bases separated the two germline ends. This CDR3 has 14 amino acids. The chain's CDR3 is CATTDGPLNYGYTF. CDR3 coding DNA: TGTGCCACCACGGACGGACCTCTTAACTATGGCTACACCTTC.

The V call is TRBV5-1, the J call TRBJ1-5; TRBD1 is a possible D gene (6 bases). Trimming shortened V by 1 base and J by 7 bases, and 15 bases separated the two germline ends. This CDR3 has 15 amino acids. CDR1 and CDR2 from the germline V gene are SGHRS and YFSETQ. The CDR3 nucleotides read TGCGCCAGCAGCTTGACAGGGCAGGAAAAGCAGCCCCAGCATTTT. Protein sequence: CASSLTGQEKQPQHF.

V gene TRBV5-1 combines with J gene TRBJ2-3; D is possibly TRBD1 (6 bases). The CDR3 is made up of 11 amino acids. V was cut by 7 bases and J by 4 bases, with 7 bases left in between. Per the germline V gene, CDR1 is SGHRS and CDR2 is YFSETQ. This CDR3 is CASAGADTQYF. The CDR3 bases are TGCGCCAGCGCAGGGGCAGATACGCAGTATTTT. Full variable domain (rest looked up from reference TRBV5-1 and TRBJ2-3): KAGVTQTPRYLIKTRGQQVTLSCSPISGHRSVSWYQQTPGQGLQFLFEYFSETQRNKGNFPGRFSGRQFSNSRSEMNVSTLELGDSALYLCASAGADTQYFGPGTRLTVL.

The chain uses TRBV25-1 and TRBJ1-4; D is uncertain. V was shortened by 3 bases and J by 4 bases, with 9 bases between the two germline ends. The germline V gene encodes CDR1 MGHDK and CDR2 SYGVNS. CDR3 size: 14 residues. The CDR3 protein is CASSESGFNEKLFF. DNA of the CDR3: TGTGCCAGCAGTGAGTCTGGGTTTAATGAAAAACTGTTTTTT. Complete variable domain (other parts from reference TRBV25-1 and TRBJ1-4): EADIYQTPRYLVIGTGKKITLECSQTMGHDKMYWYQQDPGMELHLIHYSYGVNSTEKGDLSSESTVSRIRTEHFPLTLESARPSHTSQYLCASSESGFNEKLFFGSGTQLSVL.

This sequence joins TRBV25-1 and TRBJ2-3; the match to TRBD2 covers 15 bases. The V segment lost 6 bases and the J segment 1 base; nucleotides outside the gene matches: 8. This CDR3 has 18 amino acids. The germline gives CDR1 MGHDK, CDR2 SYGVNS. The CDR3 DNA reads as TGTGCCAGCAGCGTGGGACTAGCGGGAGGATGGGGCACAGATACGCAGTATTTT. As protein: CASSVGLAGGWGTDTQYF.

A word on this clone: Other DNA sequences in the sample encode the same CDR3. V and J are TRBV2 and TRBJ1-2; no definite D call. Trimming pared 2 bases from V and 4 bases from J, leaving 5 bases between. This CDR3 is 12 amino acids long. CDR1 is SNHLY, CDR2 FYNNEI, per germline. In nucleotides, the CDR3 is TGTGCCAGCAGTGAAACAGTCTATGGCTACACCTTC. The encoded protein is CASSETVYGYTF. The variable domain in full, with the rest retrieved from reference TRBV2 and TRBJ1-2, is EPEVTQTPSHQVTQMGQEVILRCVPISNHLYFYWYRQILGQKVEFLVSFYNNEISEKSEIFDDQFSVERPDGSNFTLKIRSTKLEDSAMYFCASSETVYGYTFGSGTRLTVV.

This CDR3 reads CASSAERSGSYEQYF. CDR3 bases: TGTGCCAGCAGCGCAGAGCGTAGCGGCTCCTACGAGCAGTACTTC. The rearrangement joins TRBV9 to TRBJ2-7; the D gene is possibly TRBD2 (6 bases). Germline V CDR1 and CDR2: SGDLS, YYNGEE. This CDR3 has 15 residues. V shed 3 bases and J shed 0 bases, with 13 bases lying between them.

The chain links TRBV12-3 or TRBV12-4 to TRBJ2-1; 8 bases agree with TRBD2. The CDR3 is made up of 13 amino acids. After removal of 5 bases from V and 9 bases from J, the junction contained 6 bases not matched to a gene. Here the CDR3 DNA reads TGTGCCAGCAGTCTCGGGAGGGGCGGTGAGCAGTTCTTC. It specifies CASSLGRGGEQFF.

This clone was found a few times. This sequence joins TRBV10-3 and TRBJ2-2, with 10 positions matching TRBD1. The CDR3 is 15 residues long. Germline V CDR1 and CDR2: ENHRY, SYGVKD. V was pared by 6 bases and J by 6 bases, with 7 bases of the junction left unmatched. CDR3 protein: CAIRLRTGGPGELFF. The CDR3, as DNA: TGTGCCATCAGGCTTCGGACAGGGGGTCCCGGGGAGCTGTTTTTT.

Notes on this clone: One end of the junction fails to match germline, which may point to a read error. The chain uses TRBV6-5 and TRBJ2-7; D may be TRBD2 (5 bases). The CDR3 runs 11 residues. Germline V gives CDR1 MNHEY, CDR2 SVGAGI. CDR3 coding DNA: TGTGCCAGCAGGACACGGGAAAGCAGGAACTTC. Its translation: CASRTRESRNF.

In this sample, this clone turned up once. The V call is TRBV28, the J call TRBJ1-5, with TRBD1 identical over 8 bases. In germline, CDR1 is MDHEN, CDR2 SYDVKM. There are 15 residues in the CDR3. The trim removed 3 bases at V and 4 bases at J, leaving 5 bases unmatched. The CDR3 nucleotides are TGTGCCAGCAGTTTTTCGGACAGGGCTAATCAGCCCCAGCATTTT. This sequence encodes CASSFSDRANQPQHF.

The genes are TRBV7-9 and TRBJ1-1; 7 nucleotides align to TRBD1. The junction had 11 bases not matched to a gene; V was cut back by 4 bases and J by 0 bases. Germline V gives CDR1 SEHNR, CDR2 FQNEAQ (reference sequence). The CDR3 sequence is 17 residues long. The CDR3 DNA sequence: TGTGCCAGCAGCTGGACAGGTTGGGGCATAATGAACACTGAAGCTTTCTTT. This encodes CASSWTGWGIMNTEAFF.

Only one count was recorded for this clone. V is TRBV2 and J is TRBJ1-4; tentative D call: TRBD1 (6 bases). Per germline, CDR1 SNHLY and CDR2 FYNNEI. V lost 0 bases, J lost 8 bases, and 10 bases lay in between. The CDR3 is 14 residues long. Here the CDR3 reads CASSEAQGGEKLFF. CDR3 nucleotide sequence: TGTGCCAGCAGTGAAGCACAGGGAGGGGAAAAACTGTTTTTT.

V usage is TRBV6-5 and J usage is TRBJ1-2; 8 bases are shared with TRBD1. Germline CDR1 MNHEY, CDR2 SVGAGI. V lost 5 bases to trimming and J lost 4 bases; unmatched junction nucleotides: 6. The CDR3 extends over 14 amino acids. The DNA of the CDR3 is TGTGCCAGCAGTAACCCCGGGACAGGCTATGGCTACACCTTC. Protein sequence: CASSNPGTGYGYTF.

This chain uses TRBV7-9 with TRBJ1-2, with 7 bases aligning to TRBD1. Germline V gene sequence: CDR1 SEHNR, CDR2 FQNEAQ (reference sequence). The CDR3 covers 14 residues. J was trimmed by 1 base and V by 3 bases; bases with no gene match: 2. The CDR3 DNA reads as TGTGCCAGCAGCTTCGGGACAGTTAACTATGGCTACACCTTC. It yields the protein CASSFGTVNYGYTF.

This sequence joins TRBV3-1 (or the pseudogene TRBV3-2) and TRBJ1-1; TRBD1 might be the D (5 bases). This CDR3 has 16 residues. Germline CDR1 reads LGHDT; CDR2 reads YNNKEL (reference sequence). Trimming removed 3 bases at V and 1 base at J, with 15 bases between. The CDR3 protein is CASSQPQGPGNTEAFF. The CDR3 DNA sequence: TGTGCCAGCAGCCAGCCCCAGGGTCCCGGGAACACTGAAGCTTTCTTT.

A word on this clone: This sample includes further DNA sequences coding for the same CDR3. The rearrangement joins TRBV6-1 to TRBJ1-2; D not certain. The CDR3 is 14 amino acids. Trimming took off 1 base at V and 0 bases at J, with 6 bases between the two ends. CDR1 is MNHNS, CDR2 SASEGT, per germline. The DNA for the CDR3 is TGTGCCAGCAGTGAAGGTCCAGCTAACTATGGCTACACCTTC. Translated: CASSEGPANYGYTF.

This rearrangement joins TRBV4-2 to TRBJ1-2; D not certain. The V and J ends lost 4 bases and 4 bases respectively, with 13 bases between them. The germline V gene encodes CDR1 LGHNA and CDR2 YNFKEQ. This CDR3 comprises 14 residues. The CDR3 spells CASSPEDRLYGYTF. The CDR3 nucleotides read TGTGCCAGCAGCCCCGAGGATAGACTCTATGGCTACACCTTC.

This rearrangement joins TRBV5-1 to TRBJ2-7; D gene uncertain. This CDR3 has 11 amino acids. Deletions cut 6 bases from V and 3 bases from J, with 7 bases between. Germline CDR1 and CDR2: SGHRS and YFSETQ. The CDR3 bases are TGCGCCAGCACGGCCGGCTACGAGCAGTACTTC. This translates into CASTAGYEQYF.

This chain connects TRBV10-3 to TRBJ1-3; D remains unclear. Trimming left V 6 bases short and J 8 bases short, with 17 bases between. CDR1 is ENHRY, CDR2 SYGVKD, per germline. The CDR3 extends over 14 amino acids. The CDR3 nucleotides are TGTGCCATCAGACCCACGACCACGACGGACACCATATATTTT. Encoded protein: CAIRPTTTTDTIYF.